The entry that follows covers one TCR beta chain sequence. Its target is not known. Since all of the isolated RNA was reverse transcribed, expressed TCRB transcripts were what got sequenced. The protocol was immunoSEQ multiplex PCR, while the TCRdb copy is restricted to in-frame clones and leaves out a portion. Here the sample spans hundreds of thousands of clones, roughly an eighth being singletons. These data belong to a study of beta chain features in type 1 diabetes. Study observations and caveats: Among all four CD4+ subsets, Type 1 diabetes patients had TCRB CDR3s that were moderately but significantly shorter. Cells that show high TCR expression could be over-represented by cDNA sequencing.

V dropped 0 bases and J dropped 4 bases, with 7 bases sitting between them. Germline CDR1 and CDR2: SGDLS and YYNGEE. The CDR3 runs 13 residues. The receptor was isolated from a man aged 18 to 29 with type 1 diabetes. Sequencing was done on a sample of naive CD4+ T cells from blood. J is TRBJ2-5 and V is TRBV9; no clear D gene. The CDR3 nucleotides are TGTGCCAGCAGCGTAGTAGGCTCAGAGACCCAGTACTTC. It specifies CASSVVGSETQYF. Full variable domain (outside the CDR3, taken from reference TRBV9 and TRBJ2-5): DSGVTQTPKHLITATGQRVTLRCSPRSGDLSVYWYQQSLDQGLQFLIQYYNGEERAKGNILERFSAQQFPDLHSELNLSSLELGDSALYFCASSVVGSETQYFGPGTRLLVL.